Each of the 11 T cell receptor beta chains below was sequenced from the same sample in a study of shared clonotypes between healthy human individuals. Sequenced by immunoSEQ multiplex PCR; TCRdb stores in-frame clones only, minus some. The sample has around 2.5 million clones; more than 85% are singletons. The sequencing sample was made of naive CD4+ T cells from PBMCs. As for subset: CD45RA+ positively selected. The receptors here all came from a man aged 18 to 35 in good health. Some clones in this sample may be carry-over from other donors' samples.

This sequence joins TRBV14 and TRBJ1-1, with 7 bases lining up with TRBD1. Germline CDR1 and CDR2: SGHDN and FVKESK. J gave up 0 bases and V 0 bases, and 4 bases lay outside the gene matches. The CDR3 runs to 16 residues. The CDR3: CASSQDMGQLNTEAFF. The DNA for the CDR3 is TGTGCCAGCAGCCAAGATATGGGACAGCTGAACACTGAAGCTTTCTTT.

This sequence joins TRBV29-1 and TRBJ2-4; 10 nucleotides match TRBD2. V shed 1 base and J 8 bases; nucleotides not matched to a gene: 11. The CDR3 is 16 amino acids. Looked up from germline, CDR1 is SQVTM and CDR2 is ANQGSEA. Written as DNA, the CDR3 is TGCAGCGTTGAAGGGGAAGCGGGAGGGAAGAGGGACATTCAGTACTTC. This codes for CSVEGEAGGKRDIQYF.

The chain employs TRBV6-1 and TRBJ1-2; D possibly corresponds to TRBD1 (5 bases). This CDR3 comprises 13 residues. Germline CDR1 reads MNHNS; CDR2 reads SASEGT. Trimming left V 5 bases short and J 8 bases short, with 15 bases between. The CDR3 DNA follows: TGTGCCAGCAGTCTGACCTTGGGGGAGGGCTACACCTTC. Residues: CASSLTLGEGYTF.

The CDR3 sequence is CASSVGQGRNEQYF. The CDR3 region has the DNA TGTGCCAGCAGCGTAGGACAGGGGCGGAACGAGCAGTACTTC. J is TRBJ2-7 and V is TRBV7-6; TRBD1 matches 9 bases. Trimming took 5 bases from V and 5 from J; bases not matched to a gene: 7. Looked up from germline, CDR1 is SGHVS and CDR2 is FNYEAQ. The CDR3 has 14 amino acids.

As for this clone: Other DNA sequences in the same sample also yield this CDR3. The rearrangement links TRBV4-3 to TRBJ1-5; 9 bases are a match to TRBD1. Trimming cost V 0 bases and J 6 bases; bases outside gene matches: 3. Germline CDR1 is LGHNA and CDR2 is YSLEER. The length of the CDR3 is 15 residues. Here the CDR3 DNA reads TGCGCCAGCAGCCAAGACACAGGGGGCGGTCAGCCCCAGCATTTT. Encoded protein: CASSQDTGGGQPQHF.

This chain joins TRBV27 and TRBJ2-7; TRBD1 agrees at 8 bases. V dropped 4 bases and J dropped 5; count of bases not matched to a gene: 7. Germline V gives CDR1 MNHEY, CDR2 SMNVEV (reference sequence). The CDR3 loop spans 14 amino acids. In nucleotides, the CDR3 is TGTGCCAGCAGTTGGCAGGGGGCGCAGGACGAGCAGTACTTC. As protein: CASSWQGAQDEQYF.

V is TRBV5-6 and J is TRBJ1-2; 9 bases align to TRBD1. Germline-derived CDR1 and CDR2 are SGHDT and YYEEEE. This CDR3 comprises 15 residues. V trimming: 4 bases; J trimming: 4 bases; junction bases outside the gene matches: 8. For the CDR3, the DNA is TGTGCCAGCAGCCGCCGGACAGGGGTCCGCTATGGCTACACCTTC. Residues: CASSRRTGVRYGYTF.

On this clone: The identical CDR3 is also encoded by other nucleotide sequences in the sample. This CDR3 reads CASSSGTGVQPQHF. The CDR3 DNA follows: TGCGCCAGCAGCTCCGGGACAGGGGTCCAGCCCCAGCATTTT. The chain joins TRBV5-1 to TRBJ1-5; 10 bases line up with TRBD1. The germline gives CDR1 SGHRS, CDR2 YFSETQ. The junction had 4 bases not matched to a gene; V was cut back by 3 bases and J by 7 bases. This CDR3 region has 14 residues.

A note on this clone: Other DNA sequences from this sample encode an identical CDR3 as well. The rearrangement uses TRBV19 and TRBJ1-4; no clear D. Germline lookup yields CDR1 LNHDA and CDR2 SQIVND (reference sequence). V gave up 8 bases and J gave up 2 bases, with 12 bases separating them. This CDR3 has 14 residues. As DNA, the CDR3 is TGTGCCAGTCGGACGGTGGCTACTAATGAAAAACTGTTTTTT. Protein sequence: CASRTVATNEKLFF.

This sequence joins TRBV6-6 and TRBJ1-1; 10 nucleotides match TRBD1. The CDR3 has 16 residues. Germline trimming cut 6 bases from V and 0 bases from J; bases unmatched to any gene: 7. CDR1 MNHNY and CDR2 SVGAGI come from the germline V gene (reference sequence). The chain's CDR3 is CASSPRQGAVNTEAFF. CDR3 nucleotide sequence: TGTGCCAGCAGCCCTAGACAGGGGGCGGTGAACACTGAAGCTTTCTTT.

This clone is a singleton in its sample. This chain connects TRBV5-4 to TRBJ1-2; unclear D gene. Germline V CDR1 and CDR2: SGHNT, YYREEE (reference sequence). The CDR3 spans 15 residues. The V and J ends lost 5 bases and 1 base respectively, with 15 bases between them. The CDR3 spells CASRFGLAVNYGYTF. The DNA of the CDR3 is TGTGCCAGCAGATTTGGACTCGCTGTTAACTATGGCTACACCTTC.